These 8 T cell receptor beta chains were sequenced from one sample in a study of blood T cells in healthy people across ages. It was with a sample-barcoded 5' primer and a J-beta primer mix that a second PCR of roughly 7 to 11 cycles was run. TCRdb reanalysed the 5' RACE reads using MiXCR and keeps one entry per CDR3 protein. The top ten hold about 4% of the sample, which has roughly 1.5 million distinct CDR3 sequences, less than 45% seen once. Material for sequencing was blood. The source of these receptors is a woman between 18 and 29 years old in good health.

The chain combines TRBV12-5 with TRBJ1-6, with unresolved D. CDR3 size: 13 residues. The V gene's germline CDR1 is LGHNT and CDR2 FRNRAP. V was trimmed by 7 bases and J by 10 bases, leaving 14 bases between them. The CDR3 DNA follows: TGTGCTAGTGTTCCCAGAATGGGATCACCCCTCCACTTT. This sequence encodes CASVPRMGSPLHF.

This clonotype has only one observation. The chain recombines TRBV7-9 with TRBJ1-1; the D gene is possibly TRBD1 (5 bases). The germline gives CDR1 SEHNR, CDR2 FQNEAQ (reference sequence). V dropped 8 bases and J dropped 7 bases, with 17 bases sitting between them. CDR3 length equals 13 residues. The CDR3 protein is CASHTQGRSEAFF. The CDR3 DNA is TGTGCCAGCCACACTCAGGGCCGGAGTGAAGCTTTCTTT.

This clonotype was counted only a few times. This CDR3 reads CASSRTLGPTYNEQFF. In nucleotides, the CDR3 is TGTGCCAGCAGCCGAACTCTGGGACCAACCTACAATGAGCAGTTCTTC. The chain carries TRBV3-1 and TRBJ2-1; D might be TRBD1 or TRBD2, each matching 5 bases. The germline CDR1 and CDR2 sequences are LGHDT and YNNKEL (reference sequence). The CDR3 is 16 amino acids. Trimming pared 4 bases from V and 2 bases from J, leaving 15 bases between.

This rearrangement joins TRBV18 to TRBJ2-4; D uncertain. There are 12 residues in the CDR3. Germline CDR1 KGHSH, CDR2 LQKENI. Trimming cost V 6 bases and J 6 bases, with 9 bases left between them. CDR3 nucleotide sequence: TGTGCCAGCTCCCCCCCAACAAACATTCAGTACTTC. Protein: CASSPPTNIQYF.

In this sample, this clonotype turned up a few times. The chain employs TRBV6-6 and TRBJ2-4; a possible D gene is TRBD2 (5 bases). Germline assignment: CDR1 MNHNY and CDR2 SVGAGI (reference sequence). Trimming left V 5 bases short and J 1 base short, with 12 bases between. This CDR3 has 15 amino acids. In nucleotides, the CDR3 is TGTGCCAGCAGTCCCGGGGAAGGGGCCAAAAACATTCAGTACTTC. Its translation: CASSPGEGAKNIQYF.

V usage is TRBV3-1 and J usage is TRBJ1-2, with 7 bases identical to TRBD1. Trimming took 3 bases from V and 2 from J; bases not matched to a gene: 6. This CDR3 has 15 residues. Germline V CDR1 and CDR2: LGHDT, YNNKEL (reference sequence). The CDR3 nucleotides are TGTGCCAGCAGCCAGCCGGCGGGACAGAACTATGGCTACACCTTC. It codes for CASSQPAGQNYGYTF.

This chain joins TRBV9 and TRBJ2-3, with 12 positions matching TRBD2. Germline V gene data show CDR1 as SGDLS and CDR2 as YYNGEE. Trimming removed 4 bases from V and 2 bases from J; junction bases left unmatched: 8. The CDR3 consists of 17 residues. CDR3 residues: CASSPKGLAGFTDTQYF. CDR3 nucleotides: TGTGCCAGCAGCCCAAAAGGACTAGCGGGGTTCACAGATACGCAGTATTTT.

The rearrangement joins TRBV9 to TRBJ2-4; maybe TRBD2 (5 bases). The J call may be wrong; the DNA end is better matched by TRBJ2-7. The length of the CDR3 is 15 residues. Per the germline V gene, CDR1 is SGDLS and CDR2 is YYNGEE. The CDR3 DNA is TGTGCCAGCAGCGCCGATCTCGCGGGCCACTACGAGCAGTACTTC. The encoded protein is CASSADLAGHYEQYF.